This T cell receptor (beta chain) was captured in a study of blood T cell repertoires in COVID-19. The CDR3 is 13 residues long. V dropped 5 bases and J dropped 7 bases, with 15 bases sitting between them. Germline V CDR1 and CDR2: SGHNT, YENEEA. TCRdb's table, derived via immunoSEQ multiplex PCR, lists solely in-frame clones and lacks some. The sample has around 80,000 clones; 70% to 80% are singletons. The sequence derives from a man aged 50 to 59 with active or convalescent COVID-19. Source material: peripheral blood. The rearrangement uses TRBV11-3 and TRBJ2-7, with D perhaps matching TRBD2 (6 bases). The CDR3 loop reads CASSPRGAGEQYF. The CDR3 DNA reads TGTGCCAGCAGCCCCCGGGGCGCGGGGGAGCAGTACTTC.